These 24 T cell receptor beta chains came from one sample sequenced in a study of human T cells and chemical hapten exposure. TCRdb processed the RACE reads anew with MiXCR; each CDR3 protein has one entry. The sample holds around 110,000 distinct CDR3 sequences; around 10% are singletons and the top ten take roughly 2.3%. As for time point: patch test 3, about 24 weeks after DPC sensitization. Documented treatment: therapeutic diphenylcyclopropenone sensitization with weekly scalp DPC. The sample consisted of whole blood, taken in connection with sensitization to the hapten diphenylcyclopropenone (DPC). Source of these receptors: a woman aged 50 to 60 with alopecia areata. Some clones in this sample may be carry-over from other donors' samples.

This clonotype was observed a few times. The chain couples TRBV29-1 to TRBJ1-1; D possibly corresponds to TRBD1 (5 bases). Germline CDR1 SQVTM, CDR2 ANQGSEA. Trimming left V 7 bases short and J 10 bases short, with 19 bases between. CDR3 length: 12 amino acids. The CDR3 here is CSASGTGSRAFF. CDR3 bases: TGCAGCGCTTCTGGGACGGGGTCTCGAGCTTTCTTT.

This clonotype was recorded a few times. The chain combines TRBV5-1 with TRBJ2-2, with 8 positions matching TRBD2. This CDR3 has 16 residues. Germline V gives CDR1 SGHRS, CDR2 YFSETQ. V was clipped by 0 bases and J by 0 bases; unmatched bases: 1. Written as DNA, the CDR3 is TGCGCCAGCAGCTTGGTAGCGGGGACGAACACCGGGGAGCTGTTTTTT. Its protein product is CASSLVAGTNTGELFF.

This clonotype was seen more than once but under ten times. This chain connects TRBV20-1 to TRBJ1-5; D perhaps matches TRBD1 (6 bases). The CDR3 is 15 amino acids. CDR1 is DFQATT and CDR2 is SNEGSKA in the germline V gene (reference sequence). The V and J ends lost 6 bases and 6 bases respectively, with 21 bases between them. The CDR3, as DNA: TGCAGTGCACCGGATTCCAGGGGCGGGGGTCAGCCCCAGCATTTT. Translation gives CSAPDSRGGGQPQHF.

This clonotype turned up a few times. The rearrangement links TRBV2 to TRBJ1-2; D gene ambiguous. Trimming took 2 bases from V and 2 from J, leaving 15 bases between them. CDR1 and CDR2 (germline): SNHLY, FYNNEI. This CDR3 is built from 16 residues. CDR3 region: CASSESAAASNYGYTF. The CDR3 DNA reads TGTGCCAGCAGTGAATCGGCAGCCGCGTCGAACTATGGCTACACCTTC.

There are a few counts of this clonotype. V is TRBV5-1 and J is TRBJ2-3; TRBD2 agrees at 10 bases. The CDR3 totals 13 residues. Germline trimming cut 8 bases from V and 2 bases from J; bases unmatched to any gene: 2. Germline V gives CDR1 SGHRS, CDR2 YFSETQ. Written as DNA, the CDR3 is TGCGCCAGTACTAGCGGGGACACAGATACGCAGTATTTT. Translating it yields CASTSGDTDTQYF.

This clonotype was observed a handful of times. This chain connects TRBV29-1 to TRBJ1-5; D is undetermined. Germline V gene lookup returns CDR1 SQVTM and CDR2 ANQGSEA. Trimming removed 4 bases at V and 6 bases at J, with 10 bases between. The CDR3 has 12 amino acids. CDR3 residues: CSVGGGRQPQHF. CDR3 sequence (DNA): TGCAGCGTTGGGGGTGGGCGTCAGCCCCAGCATTTT.

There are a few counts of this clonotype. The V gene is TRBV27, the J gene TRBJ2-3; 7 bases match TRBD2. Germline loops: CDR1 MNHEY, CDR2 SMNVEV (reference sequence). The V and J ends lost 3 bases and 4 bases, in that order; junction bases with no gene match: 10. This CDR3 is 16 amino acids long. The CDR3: CASSLVGGRGPDTQYF. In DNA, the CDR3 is TGTGCCAGCAGTTTGGTCGGGGGGAGGGGCCCAGATACGCAGTATTTT.

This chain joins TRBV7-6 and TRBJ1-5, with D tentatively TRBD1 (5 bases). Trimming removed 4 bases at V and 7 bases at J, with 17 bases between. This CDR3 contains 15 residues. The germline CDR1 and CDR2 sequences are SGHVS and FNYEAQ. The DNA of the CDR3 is TGTGCCAGCAGCTCTCCAAGGGGAGTAGACCAGCCCCAGCATTTT. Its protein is CASSSPRGVDQPQHF.

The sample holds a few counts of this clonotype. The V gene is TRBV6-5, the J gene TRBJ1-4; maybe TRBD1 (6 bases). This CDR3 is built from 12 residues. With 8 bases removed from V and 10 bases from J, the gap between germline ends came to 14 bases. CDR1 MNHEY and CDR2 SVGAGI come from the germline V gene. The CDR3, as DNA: TGTGCCAGCTGGGACGGGGGGCTAAAACTGTTTTTT. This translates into CASWDGGLKLFF.

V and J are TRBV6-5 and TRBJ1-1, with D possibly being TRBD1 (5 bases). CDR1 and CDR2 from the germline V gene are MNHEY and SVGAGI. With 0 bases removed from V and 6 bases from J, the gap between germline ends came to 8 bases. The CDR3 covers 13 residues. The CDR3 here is CASSYSRQSEAFF. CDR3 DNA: TGTGCCAGCAGTTACTCGAGACAGTCTGAAGCTTTCTTT.

The CDR3 sequence: CASSQGGSPHEQYF. CDR3 coding DNA: TGTGCCAGCAGCCAAGGCGGGAGTCCCCACGAGCAGTACTTC. The chain is built from TRBV4-2 and TRBJ2-7, with TRBD2 matching 7 bases. The CDR3 loop spans 14 amino acids. CDR1 and CDR2 (germline): LGHNA, YNFKEQ. J lost 5 bases, V lost 1 base, and 5 bases had no gene match.

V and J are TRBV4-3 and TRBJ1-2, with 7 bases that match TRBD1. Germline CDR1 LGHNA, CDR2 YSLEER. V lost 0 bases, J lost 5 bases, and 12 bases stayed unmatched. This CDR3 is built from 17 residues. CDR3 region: CASSQDFPGQSPYGYTF. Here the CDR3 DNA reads TGCGCCAGCAGCCAAGATTTCCCGGGACAGTCACCTTATGGCTACACCTTC.

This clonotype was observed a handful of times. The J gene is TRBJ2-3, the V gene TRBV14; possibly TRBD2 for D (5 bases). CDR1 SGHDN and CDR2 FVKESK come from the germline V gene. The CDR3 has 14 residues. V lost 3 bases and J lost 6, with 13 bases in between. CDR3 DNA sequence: TGTGCCAGCAGCCAGGACCTAGCATCTGATACGCAGTATTTT. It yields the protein CASSQDLASDTQYF.

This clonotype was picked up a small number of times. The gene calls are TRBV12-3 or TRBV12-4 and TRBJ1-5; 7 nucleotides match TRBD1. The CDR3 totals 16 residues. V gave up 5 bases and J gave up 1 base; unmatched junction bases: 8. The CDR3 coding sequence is TGTGCCAGCAGTCCCCAGACAGGGTGGAGCAATCAGCCCCAGCATTTT. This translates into CASSPQTGWSNQPQHF.

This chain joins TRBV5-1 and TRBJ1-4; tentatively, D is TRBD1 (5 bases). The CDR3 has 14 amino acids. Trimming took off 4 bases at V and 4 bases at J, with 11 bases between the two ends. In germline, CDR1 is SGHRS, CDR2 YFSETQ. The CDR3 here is CASSQTAGNEKLFF. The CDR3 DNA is TGCGCCAGCAGCCAGACAGCTGGTAATGAAAAACTGTTTTTT.

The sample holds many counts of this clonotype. The CDR3 DNA is TGTGCCACCGGACAGGGGGCAGGGAATCAGCCCCAGCATTTT. Protein: CATGQGAGNQPQHF. The chain uses TRBV6-6 and TRBJ1-5, with 11 bases that match TRBD1. CDR1 and CDR2 from the germline V gene are MNHNY and SVGAGI (reference sequence). The CDR3 contains 14 residues. V gave up 10 bases and J gave up 4 bases; unmatched junction bases: 6.

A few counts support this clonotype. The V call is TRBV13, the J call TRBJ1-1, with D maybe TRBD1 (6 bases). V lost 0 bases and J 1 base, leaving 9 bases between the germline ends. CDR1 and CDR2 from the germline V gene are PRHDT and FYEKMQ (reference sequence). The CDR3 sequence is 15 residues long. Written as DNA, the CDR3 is TGTGCCAGCAGCTTAGGGCCAGGGGCGAACACTGAAGCTTTCTTT. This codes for CASSLGPGANTEAFF.

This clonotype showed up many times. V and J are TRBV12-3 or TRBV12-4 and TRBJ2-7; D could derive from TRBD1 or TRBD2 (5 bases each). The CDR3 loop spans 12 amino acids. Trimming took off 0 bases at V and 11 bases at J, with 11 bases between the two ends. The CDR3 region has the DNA TGTGCCAGCAGTTTAGCGCTGGGGGAAGAGTACTTC. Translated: CASSLALGEEYF.

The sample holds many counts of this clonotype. Here the CDR3 reads CAISEDYEQYF. CDR3 nucleotide sequence: TGTGCCATCAGTGAGGATTACGAGCAGTACTTC. V gene TRBV10-3 combines with J gene TRBJ2-7; D is uncertain. The V end was cut by 2 bases, the J end by 4 bases, with 3 bases between. The germline V gene has CDR1 ENHRY and CDR2 SYGVKD. The CDR3 contains 11 residues.

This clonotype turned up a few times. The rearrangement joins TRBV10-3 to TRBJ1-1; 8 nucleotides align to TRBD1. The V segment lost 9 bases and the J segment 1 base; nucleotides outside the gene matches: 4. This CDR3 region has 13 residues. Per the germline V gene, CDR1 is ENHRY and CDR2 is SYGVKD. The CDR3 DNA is TGTGCCATAAGACAGGGGACGAACACTGAAGCTTTCTTT. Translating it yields CAIRQGTNTEAFF.

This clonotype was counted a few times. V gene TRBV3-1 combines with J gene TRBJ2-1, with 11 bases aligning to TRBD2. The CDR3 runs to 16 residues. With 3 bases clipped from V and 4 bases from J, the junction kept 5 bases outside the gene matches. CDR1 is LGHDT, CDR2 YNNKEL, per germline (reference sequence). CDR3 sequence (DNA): TGTGCCAGCAGCCATGTCCTAGCGGGAGGTTACAATGAGCAGTTCTTC. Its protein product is CASSHVLAGGYNEQFF.

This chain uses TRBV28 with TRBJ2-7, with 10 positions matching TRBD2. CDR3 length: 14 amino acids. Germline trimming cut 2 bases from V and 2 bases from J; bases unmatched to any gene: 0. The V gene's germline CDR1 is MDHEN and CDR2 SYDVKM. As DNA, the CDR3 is TGTGCCAGCAGTTTAACTAGCGGGGCCTACGAGCAGTACTTC. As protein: CASSLTSGAYEQYF.

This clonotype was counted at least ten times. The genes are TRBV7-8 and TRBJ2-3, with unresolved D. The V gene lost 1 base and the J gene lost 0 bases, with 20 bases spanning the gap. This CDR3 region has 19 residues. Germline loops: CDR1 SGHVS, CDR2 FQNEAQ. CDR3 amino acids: CASSLVVIAAADSTDTQYF. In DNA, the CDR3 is TGTGCCAGCAGCTTAGTCGTAATAGCTGCGGCTGATAGCACAGATACGCAGTATTTT.

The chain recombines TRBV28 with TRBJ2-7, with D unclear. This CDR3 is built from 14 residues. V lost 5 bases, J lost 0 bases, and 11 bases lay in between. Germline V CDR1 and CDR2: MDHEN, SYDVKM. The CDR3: CASSPLFSSYEQYF. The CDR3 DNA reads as TGTGCCAGCAGTCCTCTTTTCAGCTCCTACGAGCAGTACTTC.